The entry below gives a single TCR beta chain sequence along with its context. The protocol was immunoSEQ multiplex PCR, while the TCRdb copy is restricted to in-frame clones and leaves out a portion. The sample consists of around 400,000 clones, around 87% of them appearing once. Germline loops: CDR1 MDHEN, CDR2 SYDVKM. The germline V and J ends were trimmed by 4 bases and 6 bases, with 4 bases remaining between them. This CDR3 contains 12 residues. This sample is drawn from a study of blood T cell repertoires in COVID-19. During active infection, Seattle patients enrolled and were then monitored through disease.

This clonotype was obtained from a woman aged 55-69 years with COVID-19, enrolled during active disease. V and J are TRBV28 and TRBJ2-6; D is uncertain. Sequenced input: peripheral blood. CDR3 amino acids: CASSSSANVLTF. The CDR3 bases are TGTGCCAGCAGTTCCTCGGCCAACGTCCTGACTTTC.